This T cell receptor (beta chain) was documented in a study of blood T cell repertoires in COVID-19. Sequenced by immunoSEQ multiplex PCR; TCRdb stores in-frame clones only, minus some. The table lists a few hundred thousand clones, 70% to 90% of them singletons. CDR3 length equals 12 residues. Germline CDR1 reads SQVTM; CDR2 reads ANQGSEA. V dropped 0 bases and J dropped 5 bases, with 8 bases sitting between them. The receptor was derived from a human donor in a cohort sampled during active COVID-19. This chain joins TRBV29-1 and TRBJ2-7; no clear D gene. The sequencing sample was made of peripheral blood. CDR3: CSVEDFEDEQYF. As DNA, the CDR3 is TGCAGCGTTGAAGATTTTGAGGACGAGCAGTACTTC.